Presented here are 5 T cell receptor beta chains from one specimen sequenced in a study of T cell responses to AZD1222 COVID-19 vaccine. Libraries were prepared by immunoSEQ multiplex PCR; TCRdb keeps only in-frame clonotypes and omits some of them. The sample records roughly 100,000 clones, 90% to 95% being singletons. Source: peripheral blood, taken on day 0 of AZD1222 vaccination. The receptors derive from an adult in good health.

The chain employs TRBV27 and TRBJ1-6; D is uncertain. The V and J ends lost 5 bases and 6 bases respectively, with 11 bases between them. CDR3 length equals 14 residues. Germline loops: CDR1 MNHEY, CDR2 SMNVEV (reference sequence). The CDR3 nucleotides are TGTGCCAGCAGTCCCGCCGGGAGTAATTCACCCCTCCACTTT. As protein: CASSPAGSNSPLHF.

The chain combines TRBV4-1 with TRBJ2-1; the match to TRBD2 covers 10 bases. The CDR3 length is 18 residues. The germline gives CDR1 MGHRA, CDR2 YSYEKL. V lost 0 bases to trimming and J lost 4 bases; unmatched junction nucleotides: 9. This chain's CDR3 is CASSQDRASGRVYNEQFF. CDR3 nucleotides: TGCGCCAGCAGCCAAGATAGGGCGAGCGGGAGGGTTTACAATGAGCAGTTCTTC.

The chain uses TRBV25-1 and TRBJ1-2; 10 positions agree with TRBD1. The germline gives CDR1 MGHDK, CDR2 SYGVNS. With 5 bases clipped from V and 8 bases from J, the junction kept 5 bases outside the gene matches. CDR3 length: 13 amino acids. CDR3: CASSYLTGGGYTF. CDR3 nucleotide sequence: TGTGCCAGCAGTTATTTGACAGGGGGCGGCTACACCTTC.

The chain has TRBV2 and TRBJ1-1; 9 nucleotides agree with TRBD1. This CDR3 comprises 15 residues. V was clipped by 7 bases and J by 2 bases; unmatched bases: 8. The V gene's germline CDR1 is SNHLY and CDR2 FYNNEI. The CDR3 DNA is TGTGCCAGCACGTTCGGGACAGGGCCCAACACTGAAGCTTTCTTT. It translates to CASTFGTGPNTEAFF.

The genes are TRBV29-1 and TRBJ1-3; the D is unclear. Germline V gives CDR1 SQVTM, CDR2 ANQGSEA. The V and J ends lost 4 bases and 0 bases respectively, with 10 bases between them. The CDR3 consists of 14 residues. CDR3 loop: CSVVGVSSGNTIYF. The CDR3 nucleotides are TGCAGCGTTGTGGGAGTTAGCTCTGGAAACACCATATATTTT.